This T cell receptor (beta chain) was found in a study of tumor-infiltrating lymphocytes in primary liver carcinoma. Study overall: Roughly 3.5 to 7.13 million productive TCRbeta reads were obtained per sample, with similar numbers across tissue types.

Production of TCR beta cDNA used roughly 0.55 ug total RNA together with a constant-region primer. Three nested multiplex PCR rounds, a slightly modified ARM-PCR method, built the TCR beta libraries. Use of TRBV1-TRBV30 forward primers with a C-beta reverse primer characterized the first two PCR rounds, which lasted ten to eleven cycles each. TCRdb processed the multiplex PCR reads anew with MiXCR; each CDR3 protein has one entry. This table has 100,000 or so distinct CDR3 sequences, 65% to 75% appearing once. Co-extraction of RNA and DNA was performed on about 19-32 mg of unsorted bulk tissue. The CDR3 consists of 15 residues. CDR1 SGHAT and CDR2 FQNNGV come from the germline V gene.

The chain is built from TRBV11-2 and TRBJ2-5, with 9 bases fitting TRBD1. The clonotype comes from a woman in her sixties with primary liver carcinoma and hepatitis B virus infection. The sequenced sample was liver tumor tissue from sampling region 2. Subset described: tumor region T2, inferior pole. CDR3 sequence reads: CAGSFRTGEGETQYF. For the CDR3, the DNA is TGTGCTGGCAGCTTTAGGACAGGGGAAGGGGAGACCCAGTACTTC.